The 18 T cell receptor beta chains in this list originate from one sample, sequenced in a study of memory CD8 T cells in hepatitis C reinfection. The assay was immunoSEQ multiplex PCR, and TCRdb's table has in-frame clones only and misses some. The sample lists 44,000 or so clones; roughly 88% were seen once. Time point defined: peak reinfection, 3 to 8 weeks after reinfection detection. TCR sequencing was done directly ex vivo on sorted cells, without expansion in vitro. Sequenced material: naive CD8+ T cells sorted from blood. The source is a man between 18 and 29 years old with hepatitis C virus infection.

The rearrangement uses TRBV4-1 and TRBJ2-7; 11 bases fit TRBD2. The trim removed 0 bases at V and 4 bases at J, leaving 5 bases unmatched. This CDR3 has 16 amino acids. Germline V gives CDR1 MGHRA, CDR2 YSYEKL. CDR3 nucleotides: TGCGCCAGCAGCCAAGATGCGACTAGCGGGATTTACGAGCAGTACTTC. Protein product: CASSQDATSGIYEQYF.

The chain uses TRBV9 and TRBJ2-1; 12 bases line up with TRBD1. Trimming at V came to 0 bases and at J to 4 bases, leaving 2 bases not matched to a gene. The germline V gene has CDR1 SGDLS and CDR2 YYNGEE. The CDR3 totals 16 residues. CDR3 sequence reads: CASSVEGQGAYNEQFF. CDR3 bases: TGTGCCAGCAGCGTAGAGGGACAGGGGGCGTACAATGAGCAGTTCTTC.

The V and J genes are TRBV11-2 and TRBJ2-3; D gene ambiguous. CDR1 is SGHAT, CDR2 FQNNGV, per germline. The CDR3 length is 13 residues. V was pared by 3 bases and J by 3 bases, with 7 bases between. CDR3 coding DNA: TGTGCCAGCAGCTTTGGCAGAACAGATACGCAGTATTTT. The encoded protein is CASSFGRTDTQYF.

The J gene is TRBJ2-5, the V gene TRBV6-1; weak D call: TRBD1 (6 bases). The DNA end is more similar to TRBJ2-7, so the J call may be wrong. Germline CDR1 reads MNHNS; CDR2 reads SASEGT. This CDR3 is 12 amino acids long. CDR3 sequence: CASSGDTYEQYF. The CDR3 DNA is TGTGCCAGCAGTGGGGACACTTACGAGCAGTACTTC.

V is TRBV2 and J is TRBJ2-5, with D perhaps matching TRBD1 or TRBD2 (5 bases each). The tail of the sequence fits TRBJ2-7 better, so the J call may be wrong. Germline V gene sequence: CDR1 SNHLY, CDR2 FYNNEI. This CDR3 is built from 13 residues. This chain's CDR3 is CASRGTWDYEQYF. The CDR3 region has the DNA TGTGCCAGCAGGGGGACCTGGGACTACGAGCAGTACTTC.

The chain recombines TRBV6-5 with TRBJ2-7; D remains ambiguous. Trimming shortened V by 5 bases and J by 6 bases, and 5 bases separated the two germline ends. Germline V gene lookup returns CDR1 MNHEY and CDR2 SVGAGI. This CDR3 has 10 residues. The CDR3 DNA reads TGTGCCAGCAGTGTCTTCGAGCAGTACTTC. It codes for CASSVFEQYF.

The J gene is TRBJ1-3, the V gene TRBV4-1, with 9 bases identical to TRBD1. The ends lost 1 base at V and 3 bases at J; junction bases unmatched: 10. CDR3 length: 18 residues. Germline values: CDR1 MGHRA, CDR2 YSYEKL. CDR3 DNA: TGCGCCAGCAGCCAAGCCGGGACAGGGAGTCGATATGGAAACACCATATATTTT. Translating gives CASSQAGTGSRYGNTIYF.

J is TRBJ2-5 and V is TRBV11-3; 13 nucleotides agree with TRBD2. Germline trimming cut 5 bases from V and 7 bases from J; bases unmatched to any gene: 13. The CDR3 consists of 17 residues. The germline gives CDR1 SGHNT, CDR2 YENEEA. CDR3 in DNA: TGTGCCAGCAGCCAACCTCCCGGGACTAGCGGGAATATGACCCAGTACTTC. This gives the protein CASSQPPGTSGNMTQYF.

This clone was recorded a few times. CDR3 sequence (DNA): TGTGCCAGCAGTGTGACAGGTGGGGCTGAAGCTTTCTTT. It is translated as CASSVTGGAEAFF. The genes are TRBV6-5 and TRBJ1-1; tentative D call: TRBD1 (6 bases). Germline assignment: CDR1 MNHEY and CDR2 SVGAGI. There are 13 residues in the CDR3. The V gene lost 5 bases and the J gene lost 6 bases, with 13 bases spanning the gap.

The chain joins TRBV11-1 to TRBJ2-5; D is perhaps TRBD2 (6 bases). Germline assignment: CDR1 SGHAT and CDR2 FQDESV (reference sequence). V was pared by 5 bases and J by 4 bases, with 14 bases between. This CDR3 is built from 14 residues. The CDR3 loop reads CASSPRLGGETQYF. The CDR3 nucleotides are TGTGCCAGCAGCCCGCGGTTGGGAGGAGAGACCCAGTACTTC. The full variable domain, its missing parts supplied by reference TRBV11-1 and TRBJ2-5, is EAEVAQSPRYKITEKSQAVAFWCDPISGHATLYWYRQILGQGPELLVQFQDESVVDDSQLPKDRFSAERLKGVDSTLKIQPAELGDSAMYLCASSPRLGGETQYFGPGTRLLVL.

This chain connects TRBV10-3 to TRBJ2-7, with a tentative D call TRBD1 (5 bases). Trimming stripped 10 bases from V and 0 bases from J, with 13 bases between. Germline values: CDR1 ENHRY, CDR2 SYGVKD. The CDR3 extends over 13 amino acids. CDR3 nucleotide sequence: TGTGCCAGCCTGACAGAGAACTCCTACGAGCAGTACTTC. It specifies CASLTENSYEQYF.

To note about this clone: One end of the junction is discordant with germline, which a read error may explain. V gene TRBV7-7 combines with J gene TRBJ2-5; D call uncertain. Germline V CDR1 and CDR2: SSHAT, FNYEAQ (reference sequence). The CDR3 consists of 14 residues. The CDR3 spells CASSLDTLQETQYF. The CDR3 DNA reads TGTGCTAGCAGCTTAGATACTCTTCAAGAGACCCAGTACTTC.

J is TRBJ1-1 and V is TRBV5-4; possibly TRBD1 for D (6 bases). Germline values: CDR1 SGHNT, CDR2 YYREEE (reference sequence). Trimming took 0 bases from V and 8 from J, leaving 11 bases between them. CDR3 length: 13 residues. This CDR3 is CASSLASGTEAFF. CDR3 DNA: TGTGCCAGCAGCTTGGCTTCCGGGACAGAAGCTTTCTTT.

The rearrangement links TRBV11-2 to TRBJ2-7, with TRBD1 as a possible D gene (5 bases). The germline V gene encodes CDR1 SGHAT and CDR2 FQNNGV. Trimming took off 5 bases at V and 5 bases at J, with 16 bases between the two ends. The CDR3 is made up of 14 amino acids. As DNA, the CDR3 is TGTGCCAGCAGCCCCTCCGGTTGGGGCGACGAGCAGTACTTC. It translates to CASSPSGWGDEQYF.

The chain is built from TRBV6-1 and TRBJ1-1; D gene uncertain. V was trimmed by 4 bases and J by 4 bases, leaving 7 bases between them. From germline, CDR1 is MNHNS and CDR2 SASEGT. CDR3 length: 12 amino acids. Here the CDR3 reads CASSAGGTEAFF. CDR3 bases: TGTGCCAGCAGTGCGGGTGGCACTGAAGCTTTCTTT.

This clone was picked up one time. V is TRBV5-8 and J is TRBJ2-3; TRBD2 aligns across 14 bases. The CDR3 spans 20 residues. Germline CDR1 SGHTS, CDR2 YDEGEE. J gave up 0 bases and V 4 bases, and 13 bases lay outside the gene matches. CDR3 amino acids: CASSTGLAGGIPGSTDTQYF. CDR3 nucleotide sequence: TGTGCCAGCAGCACAGGACTAGCGGGAGGTATCCCCGGGAGCACAGATACGCAGTATTTT.

This clone was detected once. J is TRBJ2-3 and V is TRBV7-8; D is possibly TRBD2 (5 bases). From germline, CDR1 is SGHVS and CDR2 FQNEAQ. The V gene lost 2 bases and the J gene lost 4 bases, with 10 bases spanning the gap. The CDR3 is 14 residues long. The CDR3 region is CASSLIGGSDTQYF. The CDR3 DNA sequence: TGTGCCAGCAGCTTAATTGGCGGGTCAGATACGCAGTATTTT.

The chain recombines TRBV5-5 with TRBJ2-3; no firm D call. Germline lookup yields CDR1 SGHKS and CDR2 YYEKEE (reference sequence). V dropped 0 bases and J dropped 0 bases, with 11 bases sitting between them. The CDR3 consists of 16 residues. This chain's CDR3 is CASSLGYKLSTDTQYF. The DNA for the CDR3 is TGTGCCAGCAGCTTGGGGTATAAACTAAGCACAGATACGCAGTATTTT.